Listed below are T cell receptor beta chains from one sample, sequenced in a study of T cells after yellow fever vaccination. TCRdb called the 5' RACE reads again in MiXCR, with one record for every CDR3 protein. The table includes approximately 130,000 distinct CDR3 sequences, about 15% detected once. Sample: CD8+ T cells sorted from PBMCs, taken 5 days after the yellow fever booster vaccination. These receptors were taken from a young man who received the YFV17D yellow fever vaccine. Each CDR3 is given with its conserved first and last residue.

TRBV6-6	TRBJ2-3	CASRGVRTGATDTQYF
TRBV27	TRBJ1-2	CASSFRGHSLYGYTF
TRBV27	TRBJ2-3	CASSLSPHTDTQYF
TRBV7-3	TRBJ2-3	CASSLTGFNTDTQYF
TRBV6-4	TRBJ2-3	CASSDSAAKGDTQYF
TRBV9	TRBJ2-3	CASSEQGTSSTDTQYF
TRBV6-5	TRBJ1-1	CASSYWPREGSVEAFF
TRBV9	TRBJ2-3	CASSVGEGGITDTQYF
TRBV4-1	TRBJ2-3	CASSQEGPGGGADTQYF
TRBV15	TRBJ1-4	CATSETGTGVGEKLFF
TRBV24-1	TRBJ2-2	CATSDLLADTGELFF
TRBV11-3	TRBJ2-1	CASSLRTSGGYNEQFF
TRBV27	TRBJ2-7	CAISLFGGVYEQYF
TRBV6-5	TRBJ2-3	CASRRRQGSDTQYF
TRBV11-2	TRBJ1-1	CASSTFPEGTEAFF
TRBV11-1	TRBJ2-6	CASSSWDRGSGANVLTF
TRBV12-3/TRBV12-4	TRBJ1-5	CASRDRAPSQPQHF
TRBV20-1	TRBJ2-5	CSATGGQETQYF
TRBV4-1	TRBJ2-3	CASSQGTSGADTQYF
TRBV6-2/TRBV6-3	TRBJ1-1	CASMDRMNTEAFF
TRBV10-3	TRBJ1-2	CAILDRGPNYGYTF